This T cell receptor beta chain was captured in a study of a mutant IDH1 vaccine in newly diagnosed glioma (dated by TCRdb to the early 2020s). Looking at the study overall: Patients received eight vaccinations in weeks 1, 3, 5, 7, 11, 15, 19 and 23, corresponding to visits V03 through V10. Vaccination was initiated 4-6 weeks after radiotherapy alone, or concurrently with temozolomide cycles in the chemotherapy-containing groups. Of the roughly 34 treated patients, 62.5% were male and about 40% were female, and the mean age was roughly 38 years. Prior to enrollment, patients had been given standard therapy consisting of radiotherapy alone, temozolomide alone, or radiochemotherapy with temozolomide, with the combination given to most patients. Peripheral blood was collected at six visits: V03 (baseline), V05, V07, V10, V12 and V13. Longitudinal TCRB deep sequencing was performed for fewer than 30 treated patients wherever samples were available for exploratory analyses. Findings and caveats that apply to the study as a whole: Immune responses induced by the vaccine were seen in 93.3% of patients across multiple MHC alleles. The authors stated that sample limitations prevented analyses of patient blood samples from being reproduced. No apparent relationship was observed between pseudoprogression and alterations in the top peripheral T cell clonotypes detected by TCRB sequencing. PBMC samples for TCRB deep sequencing were selected based on availability.

Reading the label with the study, this specimen's time point is: week 5, during vaccination. Every vaccine dose consisted of 300 ug of a 20-mer mutant IDH1 peptide in Montanide, administered subcutaneously together with topical imiquimod. All donors had newly diagnosed IDH1-mutant astrocytomas of WHO grade 3 or 4 that showed loss of nuclear ATRX. The samples were drawn from NOA16, a multicentre, single-arm, open-label phase I trial in Germany that tested a mutant IDH1 peptide vaccine in humans for the first time. The DNeasy Blood and Tissue Kit was used to extract genomic DNA from EDTA blood for TCRB sequencing. A remark on this clone: Its recognized antigen is unknown. Nothing much larger sits one base from this clone, and base qualities are not available.

The library relied on the immunoSEQ multiplex PCR assay. The hsTCRB Kit was used according to the manufacturer's protocol to amplify rearranged TCR beta chain sequences. Sequencing of TCRB libraries was carried out on an Illumina MiSeq. The study's own analysis went as follows. Demultiplexing, trimming and gene mapping were performed with the kit vendor's proprietary platform. TCRdb limited this immuneACCESS table to in-frame rearrangements with V and J called. A share of clones is missing; checked studies link under half to unresolved V genes, and the rest is unexplained. The DNA gave D and trimming, while V, J and clone size come from that table. The sample table holds around 50,000 clones, of which more than 70% were seen once. Of the sample, roughly 5.6% falls within the top ten clones. The source is a man aged 50 to 59 with glioma. Sequenced here: PBMCs, sampled from a glioma patient whose treatment included an IDH1 peptide vaccine.

The CDR3: CASSLDREEANEKLFF. The nucleotides are TGCGCCAGCAGCTTGGATCGGGAGGAAGCTAATGAAAAACTGTTTTTT. The chain was built from TRBV5-1 and TRBJ1-4, with an unclear D gene assignment. Between the V and J ends, shortened by 0 bases and 3 bases respectively, the junction contains 12 bases. Including cysteine and phenylalanine, the CDR3 has 16 amino acids. The sequence is cut down to CDR3 DNA, 48 bases in frame from base 1. CDR1 and CDR2 are read off the germline V gene as SGHRS and YFSETQ.